The 9 T cell receptor beta chains reported below all come from one sample, sequenced in a study of blood T cell repertoires in COVID-19. Some clones are missing from TCRdb's copy, which holds only in-frame ones; the method was immunoSEQ multiplex PCR. The repertoire holds over 55,000 clones, with more than 75% as singletons. The material sequenced was peripheral blood. Source of these receptors: a woman aged 55 to 70 with acute or convalescent COVID-19.

This chain joins TRBV15 and TRBJ1-4; a weak D match, TRBD1 (5 bases). V shed 3 bases and J shed 8 bases, with 19 bases lying between them. The CDR3 is 16 residues long. Germline V gene sequence: CDR1 LNHNV, CDR2 YYDKDF (reference sequence). CDR3 sequence: CATSRNSQVVGEKLFF. CDR3 DNA sequence: TGTGCCACCAGCAGGAATTCACAGGTCGTGGGGGAAAAACTGTTTTTT. Full variable domain (missing parts from reference TRBV15 and TRBJ1-4): DAMVIQNPRYQVTQFGKPVTLSCSQTLNHNVMYWYQQKSSQAPKLLFHYYDKDFNNEADTPDNFQSRRPNTSFCFLDIRSPGLGDTAMYLCATSRNSQVVGEKLFFGSGTQLSVL.

V usage is TRBV6-1 and J usage is TRBJ1-5; D is possibly TRBD1 (6 bases). The CDR3 runs to 15 residues. CDR1 is MNHNS and CDR2 is SASEGT in the germline V gene. Between the trimmed V and J ends, which lost 2 bases and 9 bases, there was a span of 17 bases. The CDR3 spells CASSETPGVYSPQHF. The CDR3 DNA is TGTGCCAGCAGTGAAACCCCAGGGGTATATTCGCCCCAGCATTTT.

This clone was found a few times. V gene TRBV14 combines with J gene TRBJ2-3, with 9 bases lining up with TRBD1. Germline CDR1 SGHDN, CDR2 FVKESK. J lost 1 base, V lost 3 bases, and 5 bases had no gene match. The CDR3 is 16 amino acids. The CDR3 sequence: CASSHRDRVGTDTQYF. DNA for the CDR3: TGTGCCAGCAGCCACAGGGACAGGGTTGGCACAGATACGCAGTATTTT. Filled out from reference TRBV14 and TRBJ2-3, the complete variable domain reads EAGVTQFPSHSVIEKGQTVTLRCDPISGHDNLYWYRRVMGKEIKFLLHFVKESKQDESGMPNNRFLAERTGGTYSTLKVQPAELEDSGVYFCASSHRDRVGTDTQYFGPGTRLTVL.

This sequence joins TRBV11-2 and TRBJ2-1; 8 bases map to TRBD2. The germline CDR1 and CDR2 sequences are SGHAT and FQNNGV. CDR3 length: 13 amino acids. The J segment lost 8 bases and the V segment lost 4 bases, leaving 4 bases of the junction unmatched. The chain's CDR3 is CASSSGLAHEQFF. The DNA for the CDR3 is TGTGCCAGCAGCTCCGGACTAGCTCATGAGCAGTTCTTC.

V gene TRBV6-5 combines with J gene TRBJ2-1; 8 positions match TRBD1. J gave up 10 bases and V 6 bases, and 11 bases lay outside the gene matches. The CDR3 has 14 residues. Germline-derived CDR1 and CDR2 are MNHEY and SVGAGI. In nucleotides, the CDR3 is TGTGCCAGCAGGGGACAGGCTAGCTTTCACGAGCAGTTCTTC. It is translated as CASRGQASFHEQFF.

The chain uses TRBV5-5 and TRBJ2-7; 13 nucleotides align to TRBD2. Germline-derived CDR1 and CDR2 are SGHKS and YYEKEE (reference sequence). The length of the CDR3 is 19 residues. The trim removed 0 bases at V and 0 bases at J, leaving 9 bases unmatched. As DNA, the CDR3 is TGTGCCAGCAGCTTGGCCTGGACTAGCGGGGGACTTCCCTCCTACGAGCAGTACTTC. As protein: CASSLAWTSGGLPSYEQYF.

This clone came up once. The chain recombines TRBV1 with TRBJ1-4. TRBV1 is described as a pseudogene. CDR3 length equals 15 residues. CDR3 nucleotide sequence: TGCACCAGCAGCCCCCCCGGGAGCAGAAGCGAAAAACTGTTTTTT. Translating gives CTSSPPGSRSEKLFF.

This rearrangement joins TRBV7-2 to TRBJ2-3, with D possibly being TRBD2 (6 bases). Germline-derived CDR1 and CDR2 are SGHTA and FQGNSA. The CDR3 consists of 14 residues. V was pared by 5 bases and J by 5 bases, with 14 bases between. CDR3 bases: TGTGCCAGCAGCACACAGGCGGGGCTAGATACGCAGTATTTT. Encoded protein: CASSTQAGLDTQYF.

J is TRBJ1-5 and V is TRBV15; the D gene is possibly TRBD1 (6 bases). Germline CDR1 reads LNHNV; CDR2 reads YYDKDF (reference sequence). The ends were cut back, 0 bases at V and 5 bases at J, with 11 bases in the middle. The CDR3 extends over 15 amino acids. The CDR3 DNA is TGTGCCACCAGCAGAGATCTCGGGGGGCATCAGCCCCAGCATTTT. Translation: CATSRDLGGHQPQHF.